Following are 11 T cell receptor beta chains from one sample sequenced in a study of cytomegalovirus exposure and HLA in healthy donors. Primers for the PCR totalled 60 Vbeta and 13 Jbeta. The assay was immunoSEQ multiplex PCR, and TCRdb's table has in-frame clones only and misses some. The table shows about 150,000 clones, with roughly 80% occurring only once. The sample was PBMCs. The source is a middle-aged man in good health and CMV-seropositive.

V gene TRBV13 combines with J gene TRBJ1-2; possible D gene TRBD1, 6 bases. The V gene lost 0 bases and the J gene lost 4 bases, with 15 bases spanning the gap. This CDR3 is built from 16 residues. CDR1 is PRHDT and CDR2 is FYEKMQ in the germline V gene (reference sequence). This CDR3 is CASSLGQGVGVYGYTF. CDR3 coding DNA: TGTGCCAGCAGCTTAGGACAGGGAGTAGGAGTCTATGGCTACACCTTC.

V gene TRBV9 combines with J gene TRBJ2-5; D may be TRBD2 (7 bases). The germline V gene has CDR1 SGDLS and CDR2 YYNGEE. Between the trimmed V and J ends, which lost 4 bases and 5 bases, there was a span of 15 bases. The CDR3 is 14 residues long. The CDR3 DNA reads as TGTGCCAGCAGCCTAGGGGGGGGATGGGAGACCCAGTACTTC. It is translated as CASSLGGGWETQYF.

The V call is TRBV5-4, the J call TRBJ1-2; D unresolved. CDR1 is SGHNT and CDR2 is YYREEE in the germline V gene (reference sequence). The CDR3 loop spans 12 amino acids. The germline V and J ends were trimmed by 0 bases and 8 bases, with 8 bases remaining between them. CDR3 sequence reads: CASSLVAGGYTF. In DNA form, the CDR3 reads TGTGCCAGCAGCTTGGTGGCGGGAGGCTACACCTTC.

This chain links TRBV27 with TRBJ1-5, with 12 positions matching TRBD1. The CDR3 totals 18 residues. V gave up 2 bases and J gave up 2 bases; unmatched junction bases: 7. The germline V gene encodes CDR1 MNHEY and CDR2 SMNVEV (reference sequence). CDR3 nucleotide sequence: TGTGCCAGCAGTTTAGGGACAGGGGGCGCAAGGGGCAATCAGCCCCAGCATTTT. Translated, it gives CASSLGTGGARGNQPQHF.

The rearrangement links TRBV5-4 to TRBJ1-2; 9 bases agree with TRBD1. The CDR3 runs 14 residues. Germline V gene lookup returns CDR1 SGHNT and CDR2 YYREEE (reference sequence). V shed 4 bases, J shed 6 bases, and the junction held 7 bases outside the gene matches. In DNA form, the CDR3 reads TGTGCCAGCAGCATACAGGGGGCTACGAATGGCTACACCTTC. It specifies CASSIQGATNGYTF.

This chain joins TRBV28 and TRBJ2-1; 8 nucleotides align to TRBD2. V was clipped by 4 bases and J by 0 bases; unmatched bases: 14. This CDR3 is 19 amino acids long. CDR1 is MDHEN and CDR2 is SYDVKM in the germline V gene. The CDR3 region has the DNA TGTGCCAGCAGTTCGACCGGACTAGCCACTACCAGCTCCTACAATGAGCAGTTCTTC. This sequence encodes CASSSTGLATTSSYNEQFF.

The V gene is TRBV13, the J gene TRBJ1-2; maybe TRBD1 (5 bases). Germline assignment: CDR1 PRHDT and CDR2 FYEKMQ (reference sequence). V lost 4 bases, J lost 8 bases, and 14 bases lay in between. CDR3 length: 13 amino acids. The CDR3 bases are TGTGCCAGCAGCTCCATCCCCCAGGGAGGCTACACCTTC. Translating gives CASSSIPQGGYTF.

The CDR3 DNA reads TGTGCCAGTAGTAAAGTGGGGGAGGGGGGCCATCAGCCCCAGCATTTT. Translating gives CASSKVGEGGHQPQHF. The gene calls are TRBV19 and TRBJ1-5, with a possible D match to TRBD1 (6 bases). The CDR3 runs to 16 residues. Germline-derived CDR1 and CDR2 are LNHDA and SQIVND (reference sequence). Trimming removed 4 bases at V and 5 bases at J, with 18 bases between.

Regarding this clone: No DNA is shown, since the ends of the CDR3 on it are uncertain; the CDR3 is the one TCRdb lists. The genes are TRBV30 and TRBJ1-1; TRBD1, the table's D call, was not compared with the DNA. Including both end residues, the CDR3 is 14 amino acids long. CDR1 is GTSNPN and CDR2 is SVGIG in the germline V gene (reference sequence). CDR3 sequence: CAWSVGAVGQGTFF.

The CDR3 loop reads CASSFYTSDTDTQYF. CDR3 nucleotides: TGTGCCAGCAGCTTCTACACTAGCGACACAGATACGCAGTATTTT. This rearrangement joins TRBV7-2 to TRBJ2-3; 7 nucleotides agree with TRBD2. CDR1 is SGHTA, CDR2 FQGNSA, per germline. J gave up 2 bases and V 3 bases, and 5 bases lay outside the gene matches. This CDR3 has 15 amino acids.

This chain joins TRBV28 and TRBJ2-7; D unclear. The CDR3 is 11 residues long. The V gene lost 4 bases and the J gene lost 4 bases, with 5 bases spanning the gap. From germline, CDR1 is MDHEN and CDR2 SYDVKM. The CDR3 nucleotides read TGTGCCAGCAGTTGGCGGTACGAGCAGTACTTC. Its protein product is CASSWRYEQYF.